Listed below are T cell receptor beta chains from one sample, sequenced in a study of cytomegalovirus exposure and HLA in healthy donors. Repertoires were generated with immunoSEQ multiplex PCR, while TCRdb's copy carries only in-frame clones and drops some. The top ten hold about 5.7% of the sample, which has approximately 120,000 clones, approximately 70% seen once. Sequencing was performed on PBMCs. The receptors stem from a woman aged 70-85 years in good health and CMV-seropositive. Both conserved end residues are part of each CDR3. D genes are given only for firm matches. Only some rows state a clone size, as once, few, many or a class for expanded clones.

v_gene	d_gene	j_gene	abundance	len	CDR3nt	CDR3aa
TRBV30	.	TRBJ1-6	.	16	TGTGCCTGGAGTATGAAACAGAGCTCCTATAATTCACCCCTCCACTTT	CAWSMKQSSYNSPLHF
TRBV5-3	.	TRBJ1-1	few	14	TGTGTTACTGGAGGGGCGCTGGGGGACACTGAAGCTTTCTTT	CVTGGALGDTEAFF
TRBV6-5	TRBD1	TRBJ1-6	.	15	TGTGCCACTCAGCCGGGACAGGTCCTCAATTCACCCCTCCACTTT	CATQPGQVLNSPLHF
TRBV12-5	TRBD2	TRBJ2-5	.	15	TGTGCTAGTGGTTTGGAACGGGGGGGCGAGCTGGCCCAGTACTTC	CASGLERGGELAQYF
TRBV2	.	TRBJ2-5	.	16	TGTGCCAGCAGTGAAAACAGGGAGCTTCAAGGGGAGACCCAGTACTTC	CASSENRELQGETQYF
TRBV7-2	TRBD1	TRBJ1-3	.	15	TGTGCCAGCAGCTCGGACAGGATCTCTGGAAACACCATATATTTT	CASSSDRISGNTIYF
TRBV9	.	TRBJ1-2	.	14	TGTGCCAGCAGCGATCCCGGGAGTAACTATGGCTACACCTTC	CASSDPGSNYGYTF
TRBV4-2	TRBD2	TRBJ2-1	.	19	TGTGCCAGCAGCCAAGTTGAGACTAGCGGGGGGGGTGGATACAATGAGCAGTTCTTC	CASSQVETSGGGGYNEQFF
TRBV18	TRBD1	TRBJ1-6	.	16	TGTGCCAGCTCACCTGACAGGGTCCGATTAAATTCACCCCTCCACTTT	CASSPDRVRLNSPLHF
TRBV7-8	TRBD1	TRBJ1-2	.	15	TGTGCCAGCAGCACACAACAGGGGGCGGAATATGGCTACACCTTC	CASSTQQGAEYGYTF
TRBV6-1	TRBD2	TRBJ2-7	.	15	TGTGCCAGCACGGCTAGCGGGGGGCCCCCCTACGAGCAGTACTTC	CASTASGGPPYEQYF
TRBV27	TRBD1	TRBJ1-4	once	16	TGTGCCAGCAGTCCGGGACAGGGGGCCATTAATGAAAAACTGTTTTTT	CASSPGQGAINEKLFF
TRBV6-5	.	TRBJ1-3	once	14	TGTGCCAGCAGTTACCGGGAAACTGGAAACACCATATATTTT	CASSYRETGNTIYF
TRBV4-2	TRBD1	TRBJ2-7	.	16	TGTGCCAGCAGCCAAGCTACGGGACAGATGTCCTACGAGCAGTACTTC	CASSQATGQMSYEQYF
TRBV4-1	.	TRBJ2-2	medium-sized	14	TGCGCCAGCACCATACGAACAGGAACCGGGGAGCTGTTTTTT	CASTIRTGTGELFF
TRBV10-3	TRBD1	TRBJ1-2	once	12	TGTGCCATCAGTACAGGGGAGCATGGCTACACCTTC	CAISTGEHGYTF
TRBV30	.	TRBJ1-3	.	12	TGTGCCTGCATCAGGGCTGGAAACACCATATATTTT	CACIRAGNTIYF
TRBV6-5	TRBD1	TRBJ1-2	.	12	TGTGCCAGCAGGCCGGGACAGGGTGGCTACACCTTC	CASRPGQGGYTF
TRBV30	.	TRBJ2-7	.	13	TGTGCCTGGAACGACCAGGGGTCCCACGAGCAGTACTTC	CAWNDQGSHEQYF
TRBV9	TRBD2	TRBJ2-1	.	16	TGTGCCAGCAGCGGTCTTAGCGGGGGGGCCTACAATGAGCAGTTCTTC	CASSGLSGGAYNEQFF
TRBV10-2	.	TRBJ1-1	few	12	TGCGCCAGCAGAGGGGGGAACACTGAAGCTTTCTTT	CASRGGNTEAFF
TRBV27	TRBD1	TRBJ1-6	.	14	TGTGCCAGCAGTCTGGGGACAGCTAATTCACCCCTCCACTTT	CASSLGTANSPLHF
TRBV19	TRBD1	TRBJ1-3	.	16	TGTGCCAGTAGTACCACCGGGACAGGGGCCGGAAACACCATATATTTT	CASSTTGTGAGNTIYF
TRBV19	TRBD1	TRBJ2-2	.	14	TGTGCCAGTAGGAACAGGGGAAATGCCGGGGAGCTGTTTTTT	CASRNRGNAGELFF
TRBV29-1	TRBD1	TRBJ2-3	.	13	TGCAGCGTTACAGGGGTGATTGGAGATACGCAGTATTTT	CSVTGVIGDTQYF
TRBV6-1	TRBD1	TRBJ2-7	few	15	TGTGCCAGCACTAAGGACAGGGGGCAGGTAGGCGAGCAGTACTTC	CASTKDRGQVGEQYF
TRBV30	.	TRBJ2-7	.	11	TGTGCCTGGAGTGTAATATTCGAGCAGTACTTC	CAWSVIFEQYF
TRBV2	TRBD1	TRBJ1-1	.	13	TGTGCCAGCAGTGACGACAGGGACACTGAAGCTTTCTTT	CASSDDRDTEAFF
TRBV2	TRBD2	TRBJ2-2	.	15	TGTGCCAGCAGTGGGACTAGCTTAAACACCGGGGAGCTGTTTTTT	CASSGTSLNTGELFF
TRBV6-5	.	TRBJ1-1	.	14	TGTGCCAGCAGAGCCGGTACGGTGAACACTGAAGCTTTCTTT	CASRAGTVNTEAFF
TRBV6-1	.	TRBJ1-5	.	15	TGTGCCAGCAGTGACTCGACAGTTAGCAATCAGCCCCAGCATTTT	CASSDSTVSNQPQHF